The rows below give T cell receptor beta chains drawn from one sample of a study of shared clonotypes between healthy human individuals. Produced via immunoSEQ multiplex PCR; TCRdb's table is partial and in-frame only. The sample shows some 2.4 million clones, approximately 94% of them seen only once. Sequenced: naive CD4+ T cells from PBMCs. Receptors originate from a man aged 18-30 years in good health. Some clones in this sample may be carry-over from other donors' samples. Each CDR3 is given with its conserved first and last residue. A D gene is named only where the DNA matches it firmly. Clone size is shown for a subset of rows, as once, few, many or a class of expanded clone.

abundance: .
v_gene: TRBV9
j_gene: TRBJ2-1
d_gene: TRBD2
CDR3aa: CASSARLAGGDNEQFF
CDR3nt: TGTGCCAGCAGCGCCCGACTAGCGGGAGGGGACAATGAGCAGTTCTTC

abundance: .
v_gene: TRBV11-2
j_gene: TRBJ1-2
d_gene: .
CDR3aa: CASSLAQVKDYGYTF
CDR3nt: TGTGCCAGCAGCTTAGCCCAGGTTAAGGACTATGGCTACACCTTC

abundance: .
v_gene: TRBV20-1
j_gene: TRBJ2-7
d_gene: .
CDR3aa: CSVGVDEQYF
CDR3nt: TGCAGTGTAGGTGTTGACGAGCAGTACTTC

abundance: .
v_gene: TRBV10-2
j_gene: TRBJ2-6
d_gene: .
CDR3aa: CASSLRNTQSRANVLTF
CDR3nt: TGCGCCAGCAGTTTGCGTAACACTCAAAGTCGGGCCAACGTCCTGACTTTC

abundance: .
v_gene: TRBV6-5
j_gene: TRBJ1-1
d_gene: TRBD1
CDR3aa: CASRDRGSTEAFF
CDR3nt: TGTGCCAGCAGGGACAGGGGAAGCACTGAAGCTTTCTTT

abundance: .
v_gene: TRBV6-1
j_gene: TRBJ1-2
d_gene: .
CDR3aa: CASRPGSANYGYTF
CDR3nt: TGTGCCAGCCGCCCGGGCAGCGCTAACTATGGCTACACCTTC

abundance: .
v_gene: TRBV18
j_gene: TRBJ1-4
d_gene: .
CDR3aa: CASSRGDEKLFF
CDR3nt: TGTGCCAGCTCACGCGGGGACGAAAAACTGTTTTTT

abundance: .
v_gene: TRBV9
j_gene: TRBJ1-6
d_gene: .
CDR3aa: CASSTRLDSPLHF
CDR3nt: TGTGCCAGCAGCACACGGTTAGATTCACCCCTCCACTTT

abundance: .
v_gene: TRBV28
j_gene: TRBJ1-6
d_gene: .
CDR3aa: CASSSPLYNSPLHF
CDR3nt: TGTGCCAGCAGTTCCCCGCTTTATAATTCACCCCTCCACTTT

abundance: .
v_gene: TRBV28
j_gene: TRBJ2-6
d_gene: TRBD1
CDR3aa: CATIRGSSGANVLTF
CDR3nt: TGTGCCACCATCAGGGGGAGCTCTGGGGCCAACGTCCTGACTTTC

abundance: .
v_gene: TRBV28
j_gene: TRBJ1-1
d_gene: TRBD1
CDR3aa: CASSPTGGIEAFF
CDR3nt: TGTGCCAGCAGTCCGACAGGGGGCATTGAAGCTTTCTTT

abundance: .
v_gene: TRBV5-1
j_gene: TRBJ2-1
d_gene: .
CDR3aa: CATNAGRTSYNEQFF
CDR3nt: TGCGCCACTAATGCGGGCAGGACCAGTTACAATGAGCAGTTCTTC

abundance: .
v_gene: TRBV28
j_gene: TRBJ2-1
d_gene: TRBD2
CDR3aa: CASSHSLAGGPYEQFF
CDR3nt: TGTGCCAGCAGTCATTCACTAGCGGGAGGGCCCTATGAGCAGTTCTTC

abundance: .
v_gene: TRBV2
j_gene: TRBJ2-5
d_gene: .
CDR3aa: CASSAQTEQETQYF
CDR3nt: TGTGCCAGCAGTGCGCAGACGGAACAAGAGACCCAGTACTTC

abundance: few
v_gene: TRBV7-3
j_gene: TRBJ2-7
d_gene: .
CDR3aa: CASSQNEEQYF
CDR3nt: TGTGCCAGCAGCCAGAATGAGGAGCAGTACTTC

abundance: .
v_gene: TRBV5-1
j_gene: TRBJ2-1
d_gene: .
CDR3aa: CASSLASNRANEQFF
CDR3nt: TGCGCCAGCAGCTTGGCCTCCAACAGGGCCAATGAGCAGTTCTTC

abundance: .
v_gene: TRBV5-1
j_gene: TRBJ2-7
d_gene: TRBD2
CDR3aa: CASSPSSGTFYEQYF
CDR3nt: TGCGCCAGCAGCCCCAGCAGCGGGACGTTTTACGAGCAGTACTTC

abundance: .
v_gene: TRBV5-1
j_gene: TRBJ2-2
d_gene: .
CDR3aa: CASSLSGANYAGELFF
CDR3nt: TGCGCCAGCAGCTTGTCAGGGGCCAACTACGCCGGGGAGCTGTTTTTT

abundance: .
v_gene: TRBV6-5
j_gene: TRBJ1-2
d_gene: .
CDR3aa: CASTRGGNYGYTF
CDR3nt: TGTGCCAGCACCCGGGGAGGGAACTATGGCTACACCTTC

abundance: .
v_gene: TRBV27
j_gene: TRBJ2-5
d_gene: TRBD2
CDR3aa: CASSRLAVYQETQYF
CDR3nt: TGTGCCAGCAGCAGACTAGCGGTGTACCAAGAGACCCAGTACTTC

abundance: .
v_gene: TRBV5-1
j_gene: TRBJ2-2
d_gene: TRBD2
CDR3aa: CASSPTSGNTGELFF
CDR3nt: TGCGCCAGCAGCCCGACTAGCGGGAACACCGGGGAGCTGTTTTTT

abundance: few
v_gene: TRBV7-9
j_gene: TRBJ2-7
d_gene: .
CDR3aa: CASSLVGGGPYEQYF
CDR3nt: TGTGCCAGCAGCTTAGTCGGAGGGGGTCCCTACGAGCAGTACTTC

abundance: .
v_gene: TRBV5-1
j_gene: TRBJ2-7
d_gene: TRBD1
CDR3aa: CASSSRTGEDEQYF
CDR3nt: TGCGCCAGCAGCTCCAGGACAGGGGAGGACGAGCAGTACTTC

abundance: .
v_gene: TRBV27
j_gene: TRBJ2-7
d_gene: .
CDR3aa: CASSSEGPRYEQYF
CDR3nt: TGTGCCAGCAGTTCTGAGGGCCCCAGATACGAGCAGTACTTC

abundance: .
v_gene: TRBV5-4
j_gene: TRBJ1-6
d_gene: TRBD1
CDR3aa: CASSWGQENSPLHF
CDR3nt: TGTGCCAGCAGCTGGGGACAGGAAAATTCACCCCTCCACTTT

abundance: .
v_gene: TRBV15
j_gene: TRBJ1-1
d_gene: .
CDR3aa: CATSTTGNTEAFF
CDR3nt: TGTGCCACCAGCACTACAGGGAACACTGAAGCTTTCTTT

abundance: .
v_gene: TRBV28
j_gene: TRBJ1-1
d_gene: .
CDR3aa: CASSLLQGPANTEAFF
CDR3nt: TGTGCCAGCAGTCTACTCCAGGGCCCCGCGAACACTGAAGCTTTCTTT

abundance: .
v_gene: TRBV4-2
j_gene: TRBJ1-2
d_gene: .
CDR3aa: CASSQVGTNYGYTF
CDR3nt: TGTGCCAGCAGCCAAGTCGGGACTAACTATGGCTACACCTTC

abundance: .
v_gene: TRBV28
j_gene: TRBJ2-5
d_gene: .
CDR3aa: CASSFGFGLQETQYF
CDR3nt: TGTGCCAGCAGTTTTGGGTTTGGCCTCCAAGAGACCCAGTACTTC

abundance: .
v_gene: TRBV28
j_gene: TRBJ2-1
d_gene: .
CDR3aa: CASTPTGTLAYNEQFF
CDR3nt: TGTGCCAGCACACCAACCGGGACGCTTGCCTACAATGAGCAGTTCTTC

abundance: .
v_gene: TRBV7-8
j_gene: TRBJ2-3
d_gene: .
CDR3aa: CASRRTTGTGYGDTQYF
CDR3nt: TGTGCCAGCAGACGTACTACCGGGACGGGGTATGGAGATACGCAGTATTTT

abundance: .
v_gene: TRBV27
j_gene: TRBJ1-4
d_gene: TRBD1
CDR3aa: CASSRQGVTKLFF
CDR3nt: TGTGCCAGCAGTCGTCAGGGGGTGACAAAACTGTTTTTT

abundance: .
v_gene: TRBV6-5
j_gene: TRBJ1-2
d_gene: TRBD1
CDR3aa: CASSLDRGLGYTF
CDR3nt: TGTGCCAGCAGTCTCGACAGGGGCTTGGGCTACACCTTC

abundance: .
v_gene: TRBV6-5
j_gene: TRBJ2-1
d_gene: TRBD1
CDR3aa: CASSTGTAPGDEQFF
CDR3nt: TGTGCCAGCAGCACCGGGACAGCCCCCGGGGATGAGCAGTTCTTC

abundance: .
v_gene: TRBV27
j_gene: TRBJ2-1
d_gene: TRBD2
CDR3aa: CASSSLLAGAPYNEQFF
CDR3nt: TGTGCCAGCAGTTCACTACTAGCGGGAGCCCCCTACAATGAGCAGTTCTTC

abundance: .
v_gene: TRBV9
j_gene: TRBJ1-2
d_gene: .
CDR3aa: CASSVDASRGYTF
CDR3nt: TGTGCCAGCAGCGTAGACGCCTCTCGGGGCTACACCTTC

abundance: .
v_gene: TRBV6-5
j_gene: TRBJ1-4
d_gene: .
CDR3aa: CASSQQGLTNEKLFF
CDR3nt: TGTGCCAGCAGCCAACAGGGTTTAACTAATGAAAAACTGTTTTTT

abundance: once
v_gene: TRBV27
j_gene: TRBJ2-1
d_gene: .
CDR3aa: CASSFYLGVWVRFF
CDR3nt: TGTGCCAGCAGTTTCTATTTGGGGGTATGGGTCCGGTTCTTC

abundance: once
v_gene: TRBV5-1
j_gene: TRBJ2-2
d_gene: .
CDR3aa: CASSFGTRGTGELFF
CDR3nt: TGCGCCAGCAGCTTTGGGACTCGAGGCACCGGGGAGCTGTTTTTT

abundance: .
v_gene: TRBV28
j_gene: TRBJ1-1
d_gene: TRBD1
CDR3aa: CASISDRGFGRDTEAFF
CDR3nt: TGTGCCAGCATCTCGGACAGGGGGTTTGGTCGGGACACTGAAGCTTTCTTT

abundance: .
v_gene: TRBV28
j_gene: TRBJ2-1
d_gene: TRBD2
CDR3aa: CASRTLAGGFYNEQFF
CDR3nt: TGTGCCAGCAGGACATTAGCGGGAGGGTTCTACAATGAGCAGTTCTTC

abundance: .
v_gene: TRBV5-5
j_gene: TRBJ2-2
d_gene: .
CDR3aa: CASSSSTLLTGELFF
CDR3nt: TGTGCCAGCAGCTCCTCAACGCTACTCACCGGGGAGCTGTTTTTT

abundance: .
v_gene: TRBV9
j_gene: TRBJ2-6
d_gene: .
CDR3aa: CASSVVGGAGANVLTF
CDR3nt: TGTGCCAGCAGCGTAGTAGGTGGGGCTGGGGCCAACGTCCTGACTTTC

abundance: .
v_gene: TRBV2
j_gene: TRBJ2-2
d_gene: .
CDR3aa: CASSRQGGNTGELFF
CDR3nt: TGTGCCAGCAGTCGTCAGGGAGGGAACACCGGGGAGCTGTTTTTT

abundance: .
v_gene: TRBV18
j_gene: TRBJ2-1
d_gene: TRBD2
CDR3aa: CASSLNGASGDEQFF
CDR3nt: TGTGCCAGCTCTCTCAATGGCGCTAGCGGCGATGAGCAGTTCTTC

abundance: .
v_gene: TRBV5-6
j_gene: TRBJ2-7
d_gene: .
CDR3aa: CASSSGTHAGHEQYF
CDR3nt: TGTGCCAGCAGCTCGGGAACTCACGCGGGCCACGAGCAGTACTTC

abundance: .
v_gene: TRBV21-1
j_gene: TRBJ2-7
d_gene: .
CDR3aa: CASSRAGTELSEQYF
CDR3nt: TGTGCCAGCAGCAGGGCCGGGACAGAACTCTCCGAGCAGTACTTC

abundance: once
v_gene: TRBV30
j_gene: TRBJ1-5
d_gene: .
CDR3aa: CAWSGGWQLGNQPQHF
CDR3nt: TGTGCCTGGAGTGGTGGCTGGCAGTTAGGCAATCAGCCCCAGCATTTT

abundance: once
v_gene: TRBV18
j_gene: TRBJ2-7
d_gene: TRBD1
CDR3aa: CASSPRSMTGGLYYEQYF
CDR3nt: TGTGCCAGCTCACCACGATCAATGACAGGGGGACTCTACTACGAGCAGTACTTC

abundance: .
v_gene: TRBV2
j_gene: TRBJ2-7
d_gene: .
CDR3aa: CARGGSNYEQYF
CDR3nt: TGTGCCAGAGGTGGGTCAAACTACGAGCAGTACTTC

abundance: .
v_gene: TRBV6-5
j_gene: TRBJ2-4
d_gene: TRBD1
CDR3aa: CASSTRTGNIQYF
CDR3nt: TGTGCCAGCAGTACAAGGACAGGGAACATTCAGTACTTC

abundance: .
v_gene: TRBV6-1
j_gene: TRBJ1-1
d_gene: .
CDR3aa: CASTGGGWTEAFF
CDR3nt: TGTGCCAGCACCGGGGGGGGCTGGACTGAAGCTTTCTTT

abundance: .
v_gene: TRBV11-2
j_gene: TRBJ2-4
d_gene: .
CDR3aa: CASSPRWRAEQNIQYF
CDR3nt: TGTGCCAGCAGCCCGAGGTGGCGCGCGGAACAAAACATTCAGTACTTC

abundance: .
v_gene: TRBV28
j_gene: TRBJ2-7
d_gene: TRBD2
CDR3aa: CATGGRLIYEQYF
CDR3nt: TGTGCCACCGGCGGGAGGCTTATATACGAGCAGTACTTC

abundance: .
v_gene: TRBV7-3
j_gene: TRBJ2-2
d_gene: .
CDR3aa: CASSLAPGSTGELFF
CDR3nt: TGTGCCAGCAGCTTAGCTCCAGGGAGCACCGGGGAGCTGTTTTTT

abundance: .
v_gene: TRBV2
j_gene: TRBJ1-2
d_gene: .
CDR3aa: CASRADANYGYTF
CDR3nt: TGTGCCAGCCGGGCAGATGCGAACTATGGCTACACCTTC

abundance: .
v_gene: TRBV6-4
j_gene: TRBJ2-1
d_gene: TRBD2
CDR3aa: CASSERLAVSSYNEQFF
CDR3nt: TGTGCCAGCAGTGAGAGACTAGCGGTTAGCTCCTACAATGAGCAGTTCTTC

abundance: .
v_gene: TRBV19
j_gene: TRBJ2-1
d_gene: TRBD2
CDR3aa: CASSILAGVGNEQFF
CDR3nt: TGTGCCAGTAGTATTCTAGCGGGAGTCGGAAATGAGCAGTTCTTC

abundance: .
v_gene: TRBV11-1
j_gene: TRBJ2-7
d_gene: TRBD1
CDR3aa: CASSTEGQGSYEQYF
CDR3nt: TGTGCCAGCAGCACAGAGGGACAGGGCTCCTACGAGCAGTACTTC

abundance: .
v_gene: TRBV28
j_gene: TRBJ1-2
d_gene: TRBD1
CDR3aa: CASSPGQPPTF
CDR3nt: TGTGCCAGCAGTCCGGGACAGCCCCCCACCTTC